The 5 T cell receptor beta chains below all came from one sample that was sequenced in a study of OX40 agonist ivuxolimab in advanced cancers. TCRdb's copy holds only in-frame clones and misses some; the assay was immunoSEQ multiplex PCR. The sample lists 35,000 to 45,000 clones; about 90% were seen once. Material: CD4+ or CD8+ T cells sorted from blood, obtained in a trial of the OX40 agonist ivuxolimab. All receptors derive from an adult with an advanced solid tumor such as melanoma, head and neck, liver or kidney cancer.

The chain has TRBV4-2 and TRBJ2-1; D is possibly TRBD1 (5 bases). Trimming removed 0 bases from V and 0 bases from J, with 15 bases in between. The CDR3 sequence is 18 residues long. Germline CDR1 is LGHNA and CDR2 is YNFKEQ. The CDR3 bases are TGTGCCAGCAGCCAAGAAACAGGTTTCGTGGGCTCCTACAATGAGCAGTTCTTC. Translation: CASSQETGFVGSYNEQFF.

The chain recombines TRBV5-1 with TRBJ2-5; 13 positions match TRBD2. Germline loops: CDR1 SGHRS, CDR2 YFSETQ. V gave up 5 bases and J gave up 5 bases; unmatched junction bases: 6. CDR3 length: 15 amino acids. The CDR3 protein is CASRPRTSGSETQYF. In DNA form, the CDR3 reads TGCGCCAGCAGACCTCGGACTAGCGGGAGTGAGACCCAGTACTTC.

V gene TRBV10-3 combines with J gene TRBJ2-3; 7 bases match TRBD1. Trimming took 3 bases from V and 5 from J; bases not matched to a gene: 2. The CDR3 runs to 13 residues. The germline V gene has CDR1 ENHRY and CDR2 SYGVKD. In nucleotides, the CDR3 is TGTGCCATCAGTGAAGGGGGCGGAGATACGCAGTATTTT. Translation: CAISEGGGDTQYF.

The V and J genes are TRBV19 and TRBJ2-5, with TRBD1 matching over 7 bases. The germline V gene encodes CDR1 LNHDA and CDR2 SQIVND (reference sequence). The CDR3 spans 15 residues. The J segment lost 7 bases and the V segment lost 5 bases, leaving 13 bases of the junction unmatched. The DNA for the CDR3 is TGTGCCAGTAGTGACCCGACAGGGACCCTCATGACCCAGTACTTC. Amino acid sequence: CASSDPTGTLMTQYF.

This chain joins TRBV4-1 and TRBJ2-3; tentatively, D is TRBD2 (6 bases). V was pared by 2 bases and J by 0 bases, with 15 bases between. CDR1 and CDR2 (germline): MGHRA, YSYEKL. The length of the CDR3 is 17 residues. CDR3 in DNA: TGCGCCAGCAGCCAACGGAGGGCGGCGGTTAGCACAGATACGCAGTATTTT. Encoded protein: CASSQRRAAVSTDTQYF.